This T cell receptor beta chain was profiled in a study of identical twins. Notes on the study in general: In drawing conclusions, the study used cross-sectional statistical analysis and did not follow the same donors.

Each CDR3 protein gets one entry after TCRdb re-called the 5' RACE reads with MiXCR. The sample includes about 240,000 distinct CDR3 sequences, approximately 7.9% of them seen just once. Trimming took 3 bases from V and 2 from J, leaving 6 bases between them. The CDR3 sequence is 13 residues long. This clonotype was observed many times. Its antigen is as yet unknown. The same data also went into a second study, on yellow fever vaccine responses in identical twins.

The chain combines TRBV12-3 or TRBV12-4 with TRBJ2-3; D not resolved. Sequenced sample: CD8+ T cells sorted from blood. The source is a woman between 18 and 29 years old in good health. This chain's CDR3 is CASSLALTDTQYF. In DNA, the CDR3 is TGTGCCAGCAGTTTGGCTCTCACAGATACGCAGTATTTT.